This T cell receptor (beta chain) was sequenced during a study of blood T cell repertoires in COVID-19. Study as a whole: The United States, Italy and Spain supplied acute and convalescent COVID-19 samples. Sample material is recorded as cDNA or gDNA derived from T cells, B-cell-depleted T cells, or PBMCs.

Followed longitudinally, the Seattle patients had been enrolled during active infection. V lost 6 bases, J lost 0 bases, and 5 bases lay in between. The CDR3 is 13 residues long. Germline CDR1 and CDR2: SNHLY and FYNNEI. Sequencing used immunoSEQ multiplex PCR; TCRdb keeps in-frame clones, though not all of them. The sample lists around 400,000 clones; more than 75% were seen once. The V gene is TRBV2, the J gene TRBJ1-4, with no clear D. This TCR derives from a woman aged 60 to 75 with COVID-19, enrolled during active disease. The sample comprised peripheral blood. In DNA, the CDR3 is TGTGCCAGCAGAAGAGCAACTAATGAAAAACTGTTTTTT. Residues: CASRRATNEKLFF.